This T cell receptor beta chain was captured in a study of shared clonotypes between healthy human individuals. The table lists this clone with a count of one. The antigen is unknown. The CDR3 runs 13 residues. Trimming stripped 8 bases from V and 7 bases from J, with 17 bases between. The V gene's germline CDR1 is MDHEN and CDR2 SYDVKM. Findings of the study overall: Only blood was sampled; tissue repertoires likely differ. Rarefaction gave evidence that sorted-subset sequencing remained incomplete despite large depth.

Generated by immunoSEQ multiplex PCR, the TCRdb table keeps only in-frame clones and is missing some. This table has hundreds of thousands of clones, almost 97% appearing once. The sample was naive CD4+ T cells sorted from blood. Subset: CD45RA+ positively selected. This chain uses TRBV28 with TRBJ1-2; no reliable D call. The receptor's source is a woman in her twenties or thirties in good health. In DNA form, the CDR3 reads TGTGCCAGCGTGCCTCAACCGGCGGGTGGCTACACCTTC. Amino acid sequence: CASVPQPAGGYTF.